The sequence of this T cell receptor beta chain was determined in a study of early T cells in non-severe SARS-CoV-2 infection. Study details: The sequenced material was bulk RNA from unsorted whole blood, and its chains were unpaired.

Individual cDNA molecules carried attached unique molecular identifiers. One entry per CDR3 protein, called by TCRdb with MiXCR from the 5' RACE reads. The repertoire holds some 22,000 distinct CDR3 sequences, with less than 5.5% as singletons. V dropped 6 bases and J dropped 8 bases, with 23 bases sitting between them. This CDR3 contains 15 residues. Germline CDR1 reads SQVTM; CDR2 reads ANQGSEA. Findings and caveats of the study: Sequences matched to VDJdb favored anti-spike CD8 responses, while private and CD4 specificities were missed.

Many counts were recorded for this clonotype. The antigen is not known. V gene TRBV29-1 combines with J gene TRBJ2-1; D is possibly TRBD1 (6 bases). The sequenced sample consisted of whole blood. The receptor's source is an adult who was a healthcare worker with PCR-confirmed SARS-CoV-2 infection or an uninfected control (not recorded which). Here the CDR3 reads CSVDAPDRFADEQFF. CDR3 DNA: TGCAGCGTCGACGCCCCCGACAGGTTTGCGGATGAGCAGTTCTTC.